Shown below are 24 T cell receptor beta chains from a single sample sequenced in a study of beta chain features in type 1 diabetes. The study, taken as a whole, reports: Shortening of TCRB CDR3s, moderate but significant, appeared in all four CD4+ subsets of Type 1 diabetes patients.

No antigen has been identified for these receptors. Sequenced material consisted of expressed TCRB transcripts (all of the isolated RNA was reverse transcribed). This table comes from immunoSEQ multiplex PCR, and its TCRdb copy is limited to in-frame clones, with some not included. The top ten hold more than 0.009% of the sample, which has more than 250,000 clones, approximately 25% seen once. Sequenced: naive CD4+ T cells from blood. Receptor source: a woman aged 25 to 39 with type 1 diabetes.

The table lists this clone with a count of one. The chain recombines TRBV4-1 with TRBJ2-5; 9 nucleotides align to TRBD2. CDR1 and CDR2 from the germline V gene are MGHRA and YSYEKL. Trimming cost V 4 bases and J 1 base; bases outside gene matches: 4. The CDR3 runs to 15 residues. CDR3 sequence reads: CASSRSGRTQETQYF. The CDR3 bases are TGCGCCAGCAGCCGGAGCGGGAGGACCCAAGAGACCCAGTACTTC.

A few counts support this clone. The chain uses TRBV7-9 and TRBJ1-1; D is perhaps TRBD1 (6 bases). The CDR3 runs to 15 residues. The V gene lost 0 bases and the J gene lost 0 bases, with 8 bases spanning the gap. Germline lookup yields CDR1 SEHNR and CDR2 FQNEAQ (reference sequence). The CDR3 loop is CASSLASGVNTEAFF. The DNA of the CDR3 is TGTGCCAGCAGCTTAGCGTCAGGGGTGAACACTGAAGCTTTCTTT. Based on the CDR3 plus reference TRBV7-9 and TRBJ1-1, the full variable domain is DTGVSQNPRHKITKRGQNVTFRCDPISEHNRLYWYRQTLGQGPEFLTYFQNEAQLEKSRLLSDRFSAERPKGSFSTLEIQRTEQGDSAMYLCASSLASGVNTEAFFGQGTRLTVV.

In nucleotides, the CDR3 is TGCGCCAGCAGCTTGGTGTCTAGCGGGAGGGCCTCAGATACGCAGTATTTT. It translates to CASSLVSSGRASDTQYF. The rearrangement joins TRBV5-1 to TRBJ2-3; TRBD2 aligns across 12 bases. This CDR3 is built from 17 residues. J lost 4 bases, V lost 0 bases, and 6 bases had no gene match. Germline assignment: CDR1 SGHRS and CDR2 YFSETQ.

The V call is TRBV29-1, the J call TRBJ2-7, with D perhaps TRBD1 (6 bases). This CDR3 is built from 12 residues. The germline V gene encodes CDR1 SQVTM and CDR2 ANQGSEA. V was clipped by 4 bases and J by 2 bases, with 9 bases between them. The CDR3 loop reads CSVVRDTYEQYF. The CDR3 DNA reads as TGCAGCGTTGTCCGGGACACCTACGAGCAGTACTTC.

The chain joins TRBV11-2 to TRBJ2-7; 7 bases match TRBD1. Looked up from germline, CDR1 is SGHAT and CDR2 is FQNNGV. The CDR3 covers 13 residues. J lost 3 bases, V lost 6 bases, and 5 bases had no gene match. In DNA form, the CDR3 reads TGTGCCAGCAGACCACAGGGGTACTACGAGCAGTACTTC. It translates to CASRPQGYYEQYF.

This chain links TRBV15 with TRBJ2-2; 9 bases are shared with TRBD1. V trimming: 5 bases; J trimming: 3 bases; junction bases outside the gene matches: 4. CDR1 LNHNV and CDR2 YYDKDF come from the germline V gene (reference sequence). This CDR3 is 15 amino acids long. The CDR3 region is CATSGYRGHTGELFF. The CDR3 nucleotides read TGTGCCACCAGCGGATACAGGGGGCACACCGGGGAGCTGTTTTTT.

The chain couples TRBV19 to TRBJ2-1; TRBD2 aligns across 9 bases. V lost 1 base to trimming and J lost 0 bases; unmatched junction nucleotides: 4. The V gene's germline CDR1 is LNHDA and CDR2 SQIVND (reference sequence). This CDR3 has 17 amino acids. The CDR3 here is CASSIVAGGFSYNEQFF. The CDR3 nucleotides read TGTGCCAGTAGTATAGTTGCGGGAGGGTTCTCCTACAATGAGCAGTTCTTC.

The chain joins TRBV5-4 to TRBJ1-2; D may be TRBD1 (5 bases). Trimming took off 5 bases at V and 3 bases at J, with 14 bases between the two ends. The germline CDR1 and CDR2 sequences are SGHNT and YYREEE (reference sequence). The CDR3 loop spans 14 amino acids. CDR3 DNA sequence: TGTGCCAGCAGTTCGACAGTACCCTACTATGGCTACACCTTC. Residues: CASSSTVPYYGYTF.

This clone has a handful of counts. CDR3 coding DNA: TGTGCCAGTAATAACAGGGCAACAGATACGCAGTATTTT. Its translation: CASNNRATDTQYF. The chain joins TRBV19 to TRBJ2-3; perhaps TRBD1 as D (6 bases). The V gene's germline CDR1 is LNHDA and CDR2 SQIVND (reference sequence). The V gene lost 7 bases and the J gene lost 3 bases, with 11 bases spanning the gap. The CDR3 spans 13 residues.

Of note for this clone: In the same sample, other DNA sequences code for this CDR3. The chain links TRBV30 to TRBJ2-5; D is possibly TRBD1 (6 bases). The CDR3 runs to 13 residues. Trimming took 0 bases from V and 4 from J, leaving 9 bases between them. CDR1 GTSNPN and CDR2 SVGIG come from the germline V gene (reference sequence). CDR3 sequence: CAWSVRGGETQYF. The CDR3 DNA reads TGTGCCTGGAGTGTACGAGGGGGAGAGACCCAGTACTTC.

The J gene is TRBJ2-6, the V gene TRBV7-9, with D hard to call. Trimming removed 5 bases at V and 0 bases at J, with 11 bases between. The germline gives CDR1 SEHNR, CDR2 FQNEAQ (reference sequence). This CDR3 is 16 amino acids long. This chain's CDR3 is CASSPILRSGANVLTF. The CDR3 coding sequence is TGTGCCAGCAGCCCGATCCTACGCTCTGGGGCCAACGTCCTGACTTTC. The variable domain in full, completed from reference TRBV7-9 and TRBJ2-6, reads DTGVSQNPRHKITKRGQNVTFRCDPISEHNRLYWYRQTLGQGPEFLTYFQNEAQLEKSRLLSDRFSAERPKGSFSTLEIQRTEQGDSAMYLCASSPILRSGANVLTFGAGSRLTVL.

In the case of this clone: The CDR3 ends on some other residue instead of the conserved phenylalanine or tryptophan, so this is likely a read error. No DNA is shown, since the ends of the CDR3 on it are uncertain; the CDR3 is the one TCRdb lists. The chain couples TRBV7-2 to TRBJ1-4; the D call of TRBD1 is as the table states it, not checked on the DNA. The CDR3 length is 13 residues, termini included. Germline V gene sequence: CDR1 SGHTA, CDR2 FQGNSA. This chain's CDR3 is CASSLAIGHLLRI.

This clone showed up just a few times. The same CDR3 arises from other DNA sequences in this sample as well. The chain recombines TRBV9 with TRBJ2-7, with 12 bases matching TRBD2. Germline CDR1 SGDLS, CDR2 YYNGEE. J was trimmed by 4 bases and V by 0 bases; bases with no gene match: 5. This CDR3 region has 16 residues. The CDR3 spells CASSVGGLAGSYEQYF. CDR3 sequence (DNA): TGTGCCAGCAGCGTAGGGGGACTAGCGGGCTCATACGAGCAGTACTTC.

This clone was seen a handful of times. This CDR3 is also generated by other DNA sequences in the sample. The V gene is TRBV9, the J gene TRBJ2-3, with no clear D. In germline, CDR1 is SGDLS, CDR2 YYNGEE. The ends were cut back, 0 bases at V and 6 bases at J, with 11 bases in the middle. The length of the CDR3 is 14 residues. The CDR3 is CASSVGLGTDTQYF. The CDR3 DNA follows: TGTGCCAGCAGCGTAGGACTGGGTACGGATACGCAGTATTTT. Based on the CDR3 plus reference TRBV9 and TRBJ2-3, the full variable domain is DSGVTQTPKHLITATGQRVTLRCSPRSGDLSVYWYQQSLDQGLQFLIQYYNGEERAKGNILERFSAQQFPDLHSELNLSSLELGDSALYFCASSVGLGTDTQYFGPGTRLTVL.

V and J are TRBV5-1 and TRBJ2-5; 12 nucleotides match TRBD2. The CDR3 covers 16 residues. Germline CDR1 is SGHRS and CDR2 is YFSETQ. The V segment lost 4 bases and the J segment 5 bases; nucleotides outside the gene matches: 9. DNA for the CDR3: TGCGCCAGCAGCCCCTCACCCGGGACTAGCGGGGAGACCCAGTACTTC. Encoded protein: CASSPSPGTSGETQYF.

The V gene is TRBV28, the J gene TRBJ2-3; 8 bases align to TRBD2. Germline values: CDR1 MDHEN, CDR2 SYDVKM. J gave up 5 bases and V 6 bases, and 13 bases lay outside the gene matches. This CDR3 contains 16 residues. DNA for the CDR3: TGTGCCAGCAGGAGGGGGGGGAGCGGGAGAGGAGATACGCAGTATTTT. Translating it yields CASRRGGSGRGDTQYF. The full variable domain, its missing parts supplied by reference TRBV28 and TRBJ2-3, is DVKVTQSSRYLVKRTGEKVFLECVQDMDHENMFWYRQDPGLGLRLIYFSYDVKMKEKGDIPEGYSVSREKKERFSLILESASTNQTSMYLCASRRGGSGRGDTQYFGPGTRLTVL.

The genes are TRBV15 and TRBJ2-1; perhaps TRBD2 as D (5 bases). This CDR3 contains 12 residues. Trimming stripped 3 bases from V and 12 bases from J, with 12 bases between. Germline-derived CDR1 and CDR2 are LNHNV and YYDKDF (reference sequence). The CDR3 nucleotides are TGTGCCACCAGCAGGCAACCGGGATTGCAGTTCTTC. This translates into CATSRQPGLQFF.

The chain uses TRBV29-1 and TRBJ2-1, with a possible D match to TRBD1 (6 bases). Trimming shortened V by 4 bases and J by 3 bases, and 16 bases separated the two germline ends. In germline, CDR1 is SQVTM, CDR2 ANQGSEA. The CDR3 has 15 residues. The CDR3 loop reads CSVVYGKGDYNEQFF. The CDR3 DNA follows: TGCAGCGTTGTGTACGGGAAGGGGGACTACAATGAGCAGTTCTTC.

V usage is TRBV18 and J usage is TRBJ2-7, with 9 bases lining up with TRBD2. The CDR3 length is 16 residues. With 5 bases clipped from V and 7 bases from J, the junction kept 15 bases outside the gene matches. Germline-derived CDR1 and CDR2 are KGHSH and LQKENI. The CDR3 sequence is CASSMLSGSVFEEQYF. The DNA of the CDR3 is TGTGCCAGCTCAATGCTTAGCGGGAGTGTATTTGAAGAGCAGTACTTC.

The rearrangement links TRBV29-1 to TRBJ2-3; D might be TRBD1 (7 bases). This CDR3 spans 11 amino acids. Germline V gene lookup returns CDR1 SQVTM and CDR2 ANQGSEA. Trimming cost V 7 bases and J 3 bases, with 8 bases left between them. The CDR3 protein is CSAGGTDTQYF. The DNA for the CDR3 is TGCAGCGCAGGGGGGACAGATACGCAGTATTTT.

This clone was found a few times. The chain uses TRBV4-1 and TRBJ2-7, with D tentatively TRBD2 (6 bases). The length of the CDR3 is 13 residues. V was clipped by 4 bases and J by 6 bases, with 13 bases between them. The V gene's germline CDR1 is MGHRA and CDR2 YSYEKL. CDR3 region: CASSPTGLREQYF. The CDR3 nucleotides are TGCGCCAGCAGCCCCACTGGACTACGCGAGCAGTACTTC.

J is TRBJ2-2 and V is TRBV7-9; D is possibly TRBD1 (5 bases). V lost 2 bases and J 4 bases, leaving 14 bases between the germline ends. CDR3 size: 16 residues. From germline, CDR1 is SEHNR and CDR2 FQNEAQ (reference sequence). CDR3 amino acids: CASSLWYTQGTGELFF. In nucleotides, the CDR3 is TGTGCCAGCAGCTTATGGTATACCCAGGGCACCGGGGAGCTGTTTTTT.

The table lists this clone with a few counts. This rearrangement joins TRBV19 to TRBJ2-7; 8 bases match TRBD2. The germline CDR1 and CDR2 sequences are LNHDA and SQIVND (reference sequence). The V and J ends lost 5 bases and 4 bases, in that order; junction bases with no gene match: 13. This CDR3 spans 16 amino acids. This chain's CDR3 is CASSSPSSGRRYEQYF. CDR3 DNA: TGTGCCAGTAGTTCACCCTCCAGCGGGAGAAGGTACGAGCAGTACTTC. Full variable domain (remainder filled in from reference TRBV19 and TRBJ2-7): DGGITQSPKYLFRKEGQNVTLSCEQNLNHDAMYWYRQDPGQGLRLIYYSQIVNDFQKGDIAEGYSVSREKKESFPLTVTSAQKNPTAFYLCASSSPSSGRRYEQYFGPGTRLTVT.

The V gene is TRBV30, the J gene TRBJ1-1; 9 positions match TRBD1. This CDR3 spans 17 amino acids. Germline loops: CDR1 GTSNPN, CDR2 SVGIG (reference sequence). With 4 bases clipped from V and 9 bases from J, the junction kept 21 bases outside the gene matches. The CDR3 here is CAWIPRTGVKHPKQAFF. The CDR3 nucleotides are TGTGCCTGGATTCCAAGGACAGGGGTCAAACATCCTAAGCAAGCTTTCTTT.